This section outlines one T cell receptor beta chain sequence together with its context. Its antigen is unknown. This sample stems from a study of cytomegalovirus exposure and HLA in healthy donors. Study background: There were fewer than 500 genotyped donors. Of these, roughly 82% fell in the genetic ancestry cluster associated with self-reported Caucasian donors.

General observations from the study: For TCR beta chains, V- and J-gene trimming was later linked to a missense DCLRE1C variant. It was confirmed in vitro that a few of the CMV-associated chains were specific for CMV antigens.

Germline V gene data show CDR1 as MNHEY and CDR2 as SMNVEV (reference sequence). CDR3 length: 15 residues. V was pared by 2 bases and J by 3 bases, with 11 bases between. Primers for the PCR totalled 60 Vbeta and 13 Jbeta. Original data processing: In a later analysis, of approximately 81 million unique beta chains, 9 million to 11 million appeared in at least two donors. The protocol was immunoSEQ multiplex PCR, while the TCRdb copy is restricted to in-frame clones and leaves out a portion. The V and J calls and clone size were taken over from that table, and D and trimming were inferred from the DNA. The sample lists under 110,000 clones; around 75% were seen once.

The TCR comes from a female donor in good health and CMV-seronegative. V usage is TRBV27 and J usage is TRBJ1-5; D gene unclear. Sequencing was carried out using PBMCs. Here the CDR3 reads CASSLHLTYNQPQHF. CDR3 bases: TGTGCCAGCAGTTTACACCTTACATACAATCAGCCCCAGCATTTT.